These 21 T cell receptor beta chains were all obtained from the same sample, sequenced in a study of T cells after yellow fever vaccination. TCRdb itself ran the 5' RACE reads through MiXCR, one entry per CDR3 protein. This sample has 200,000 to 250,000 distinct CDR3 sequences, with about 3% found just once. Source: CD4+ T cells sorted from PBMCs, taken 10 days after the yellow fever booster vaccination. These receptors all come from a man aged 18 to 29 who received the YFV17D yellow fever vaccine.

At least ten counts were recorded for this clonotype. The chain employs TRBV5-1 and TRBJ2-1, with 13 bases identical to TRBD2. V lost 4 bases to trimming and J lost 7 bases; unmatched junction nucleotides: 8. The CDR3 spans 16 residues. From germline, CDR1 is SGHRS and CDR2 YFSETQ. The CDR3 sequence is CASSIWTSGGRNEQFF. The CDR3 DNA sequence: TGCGCCAGCAGCATCTGGACTAGCGGGGGAAGGAATGAGCAGTTCTTC.

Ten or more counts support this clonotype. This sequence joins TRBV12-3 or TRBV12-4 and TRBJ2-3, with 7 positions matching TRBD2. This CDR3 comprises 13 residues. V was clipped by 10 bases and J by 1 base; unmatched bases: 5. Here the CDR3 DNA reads TGTGCCAATGGGAGGGCGGGCACAGATACGCAGTATTTT. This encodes CANGRAGTDTQYF.

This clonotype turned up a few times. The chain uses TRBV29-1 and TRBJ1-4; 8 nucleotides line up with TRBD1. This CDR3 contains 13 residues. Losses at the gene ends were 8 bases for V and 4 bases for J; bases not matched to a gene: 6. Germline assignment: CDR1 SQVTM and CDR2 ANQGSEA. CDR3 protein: CSISTGVNEKLFF. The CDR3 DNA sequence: TGCAGCATATCGACAGGGGTTAATGAAAAACTGTTTTTT.

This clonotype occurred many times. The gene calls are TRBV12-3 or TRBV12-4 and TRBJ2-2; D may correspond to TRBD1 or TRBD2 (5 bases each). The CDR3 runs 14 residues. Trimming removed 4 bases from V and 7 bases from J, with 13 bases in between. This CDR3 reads CASSSNRDLGELFF. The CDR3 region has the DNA TGTGCCAGCAGTTCTAACCGGGACCTCGGGGAGCTGTTTTTT.

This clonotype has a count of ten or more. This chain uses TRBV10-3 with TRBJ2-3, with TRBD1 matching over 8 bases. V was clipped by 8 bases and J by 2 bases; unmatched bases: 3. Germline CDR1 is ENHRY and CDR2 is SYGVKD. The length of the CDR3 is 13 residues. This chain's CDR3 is CAIGQGPTDTQYF. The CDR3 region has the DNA TGTGCCATCGGACAGGGACCCACAGATACGCAGTATTTT.

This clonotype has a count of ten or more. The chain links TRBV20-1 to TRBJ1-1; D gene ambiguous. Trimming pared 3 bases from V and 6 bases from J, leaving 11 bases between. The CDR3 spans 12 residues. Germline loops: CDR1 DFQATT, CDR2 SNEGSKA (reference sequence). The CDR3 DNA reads TGCAGTGCTAGGTTCGTGGCGGCTGAAGCTTTCTTT. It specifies CSARFVAAEAFF.

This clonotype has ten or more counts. Here the CDR3 DNA reads TGTGCCAGCAGTTCCCGGACAGAGGGCTACACCTTC. Protein sequence: CASSSRTEGYTF. V usage is TRBV6-2 or TRBV6-3 and J usage is TRBJ1-2, with D perhaps matching TRBD1 (6 bases). CDR1 MNHEY and CDR2 SVGEGT come from the germline V gene. This CDR3 is built from 12 residues. The V and J ends lost 4 bases and 8 bases respectively, with 11 bases between them.

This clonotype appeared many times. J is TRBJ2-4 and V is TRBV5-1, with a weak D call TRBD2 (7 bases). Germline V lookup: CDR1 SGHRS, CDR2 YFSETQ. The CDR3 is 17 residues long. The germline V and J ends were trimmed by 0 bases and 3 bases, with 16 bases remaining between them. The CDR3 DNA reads TGCGCCAGCAGCTTGGACCGTGGGGGGGCCAACAAAAACATTCAGTACTTC. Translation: CASSLDRGGANKNIQYF.

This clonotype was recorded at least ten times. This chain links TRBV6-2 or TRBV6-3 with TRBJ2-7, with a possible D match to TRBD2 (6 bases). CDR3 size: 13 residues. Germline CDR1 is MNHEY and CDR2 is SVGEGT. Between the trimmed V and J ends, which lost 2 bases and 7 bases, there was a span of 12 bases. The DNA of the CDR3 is TGTGCCAGCAGTTACGCGGGGCGAGGGGAGCAGTACGTC. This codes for CASSYAGRGEQYV.

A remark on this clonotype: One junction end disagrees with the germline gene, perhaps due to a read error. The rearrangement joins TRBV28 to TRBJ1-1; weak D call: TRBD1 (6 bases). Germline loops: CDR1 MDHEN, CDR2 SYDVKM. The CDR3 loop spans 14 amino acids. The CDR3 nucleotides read TGTGCCAGCCGTTTTCCGGGGGCGCGGACTGAAGCTTTCTTT. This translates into CASRFPGARTEAFF.

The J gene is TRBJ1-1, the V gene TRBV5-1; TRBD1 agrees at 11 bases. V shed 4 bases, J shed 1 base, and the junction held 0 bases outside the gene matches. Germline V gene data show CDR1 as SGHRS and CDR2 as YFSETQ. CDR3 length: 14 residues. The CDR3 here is CASSGTGGNTEAFF. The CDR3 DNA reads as TGCGCCAGCAGCGGGACAGGGGGGAACACTGAAGCTTTCTTT.

The CDR3 nucleotides read TGTGCCAGCAGGCCAATTGCAGGGGCCCCGGCGGGCTACACCTTC. Translation: CASRPIAGAPAGYTF. The chain employs TRBV11-2 and TRBJ1-2, with a possible D match to TRBD1 (6 bases). The CDR3 is 15 residues long. V gave up 6 bases and J gave up 8 bases, with 22 bases separating them. Germline V lookup: CDR1 SGHAT, CDR2 FQNNGV.

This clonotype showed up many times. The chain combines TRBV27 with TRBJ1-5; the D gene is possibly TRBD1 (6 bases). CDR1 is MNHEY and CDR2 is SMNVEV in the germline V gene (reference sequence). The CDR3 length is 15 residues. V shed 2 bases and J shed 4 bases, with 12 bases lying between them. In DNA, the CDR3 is TGTGCCAGCAGTTTAAGGGGGGCCGGGAATCAGCCCCAGCATTTT. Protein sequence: CASSLRGAGNQPQHF.

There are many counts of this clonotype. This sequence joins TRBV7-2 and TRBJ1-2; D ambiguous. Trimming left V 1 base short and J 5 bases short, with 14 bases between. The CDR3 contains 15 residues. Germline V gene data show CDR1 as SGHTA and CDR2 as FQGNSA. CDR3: CASSLGDPTLYGYTF. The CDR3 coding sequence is TGTGCCAGCAGCTTAGGAGACCCAACCTTATATGGCTACACCTTC.

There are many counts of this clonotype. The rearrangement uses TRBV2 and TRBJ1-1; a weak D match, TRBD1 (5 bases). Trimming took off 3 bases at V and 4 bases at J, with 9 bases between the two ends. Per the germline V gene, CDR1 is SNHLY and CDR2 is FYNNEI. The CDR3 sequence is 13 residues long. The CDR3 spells CASSDVGATEAFF. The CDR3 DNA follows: TGTGCCAGCAGTGATGTTGGGGCCACTGAAGCTTTCTTT.

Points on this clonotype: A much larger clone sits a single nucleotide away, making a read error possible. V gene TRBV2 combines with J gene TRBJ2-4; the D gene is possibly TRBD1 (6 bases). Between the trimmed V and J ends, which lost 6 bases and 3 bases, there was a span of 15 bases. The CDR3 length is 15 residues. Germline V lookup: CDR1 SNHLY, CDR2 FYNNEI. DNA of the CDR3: TGTGCCAGCAGCGGGGACAACAACGACAAAAACATTCAGTACTTC. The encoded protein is CASSGDNNDKNIQYF.

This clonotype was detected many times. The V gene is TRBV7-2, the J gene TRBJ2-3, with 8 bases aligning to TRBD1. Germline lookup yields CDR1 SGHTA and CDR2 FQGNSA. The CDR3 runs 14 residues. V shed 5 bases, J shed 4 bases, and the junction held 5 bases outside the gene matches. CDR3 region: CASSIQGVSDTQYF. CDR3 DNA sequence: TGTGCCAGCAGCATACAGGGGGTTTCAGATACGCAGTATTTT.

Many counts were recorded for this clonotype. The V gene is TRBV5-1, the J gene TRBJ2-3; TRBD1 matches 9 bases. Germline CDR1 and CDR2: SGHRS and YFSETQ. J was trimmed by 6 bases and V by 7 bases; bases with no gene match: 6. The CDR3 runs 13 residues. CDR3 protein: CASEGQGFDTQYF. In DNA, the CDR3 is TGCGCCAGCGAGGGACAGGGCTTCGATACGCAGTATTTT.

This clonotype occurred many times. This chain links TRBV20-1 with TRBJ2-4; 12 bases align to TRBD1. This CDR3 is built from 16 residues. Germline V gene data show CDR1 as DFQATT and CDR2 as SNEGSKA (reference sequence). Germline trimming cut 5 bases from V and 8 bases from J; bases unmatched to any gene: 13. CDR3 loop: CSADVPGQGARYIQYF. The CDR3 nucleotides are TGCAGTGCTGACGTCCCGGGACAGGGGGCGAGGTACATTCAGTACTTC.

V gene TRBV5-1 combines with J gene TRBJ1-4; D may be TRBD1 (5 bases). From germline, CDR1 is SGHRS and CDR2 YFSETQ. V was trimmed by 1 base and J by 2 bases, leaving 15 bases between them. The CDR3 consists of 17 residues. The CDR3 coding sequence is TGCGCCAGCAGCTTGACCGGGTTGCGACAGACTAATGAAAAACTGTTTTTT. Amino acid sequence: CASSLTGLRQTNEKLFF.

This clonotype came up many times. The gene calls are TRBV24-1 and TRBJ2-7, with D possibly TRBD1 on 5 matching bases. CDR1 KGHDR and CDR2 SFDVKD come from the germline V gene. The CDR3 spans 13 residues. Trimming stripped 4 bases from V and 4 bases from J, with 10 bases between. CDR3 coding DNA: TGTGCCACCAGTGAGAAGGGGTGTTACGAGCAGTACTTC. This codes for CATSEKGCYEQYF.